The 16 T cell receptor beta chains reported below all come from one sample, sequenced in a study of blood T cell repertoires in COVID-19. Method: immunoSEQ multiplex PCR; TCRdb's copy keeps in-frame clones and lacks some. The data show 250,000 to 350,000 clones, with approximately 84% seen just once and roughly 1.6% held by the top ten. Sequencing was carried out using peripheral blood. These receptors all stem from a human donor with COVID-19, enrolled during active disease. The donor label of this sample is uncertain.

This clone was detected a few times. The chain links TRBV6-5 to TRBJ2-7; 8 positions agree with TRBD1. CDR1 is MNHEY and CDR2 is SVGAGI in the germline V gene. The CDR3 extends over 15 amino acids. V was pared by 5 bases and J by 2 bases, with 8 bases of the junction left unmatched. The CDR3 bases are TGTGCCAGCAGTCGAAGGGGACAGGCCACCTACGAGCAGTACTTC. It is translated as CASSRRGQATYEQYF.

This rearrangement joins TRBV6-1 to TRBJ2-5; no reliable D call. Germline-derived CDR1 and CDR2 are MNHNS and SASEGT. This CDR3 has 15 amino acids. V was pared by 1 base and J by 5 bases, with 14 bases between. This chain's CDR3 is CASSEDTGPDETQYF. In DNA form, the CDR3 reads TGTGCCAGCAGTGAAGATACTGGGCCCGACGAGACCCAGTACTTC.

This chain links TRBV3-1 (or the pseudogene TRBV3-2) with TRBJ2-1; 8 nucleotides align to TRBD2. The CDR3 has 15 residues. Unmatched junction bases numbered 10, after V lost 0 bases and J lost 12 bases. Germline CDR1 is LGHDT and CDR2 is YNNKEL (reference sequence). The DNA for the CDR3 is TGTGCCAGCAGCCAAGATGCCGGGAGGGCCAGTGTGCAGTTCTTC. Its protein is CASSQDAGRASVQFF.

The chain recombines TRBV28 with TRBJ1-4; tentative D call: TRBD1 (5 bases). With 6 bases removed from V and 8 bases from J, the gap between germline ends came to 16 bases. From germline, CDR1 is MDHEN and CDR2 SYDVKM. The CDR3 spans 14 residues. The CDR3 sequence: CASRGQGSGEKLFF. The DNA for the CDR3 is TGTGCCAGCAGGGGTCAGGGTTCCGGGGAAAAACTGTTTTTT.

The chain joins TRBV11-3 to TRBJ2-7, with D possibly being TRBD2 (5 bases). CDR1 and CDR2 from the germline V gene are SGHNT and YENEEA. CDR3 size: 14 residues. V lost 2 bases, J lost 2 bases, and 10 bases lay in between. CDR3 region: CASSLRGLAYEQYF. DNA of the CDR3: TGTGCCAGCAGCTTAAGAGGGCTCGCCTACGAGCAGTACTTC.

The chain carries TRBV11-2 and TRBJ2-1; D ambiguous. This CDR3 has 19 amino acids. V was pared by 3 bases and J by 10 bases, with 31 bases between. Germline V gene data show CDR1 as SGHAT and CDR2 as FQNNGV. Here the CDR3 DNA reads TGTGCCAGCAGCTTCTATCTACCCTACTCAAGGTTTTCTTGGGCGGAGCAGTTCTTC. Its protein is CASSFYLPYSRFSWAEQFF.

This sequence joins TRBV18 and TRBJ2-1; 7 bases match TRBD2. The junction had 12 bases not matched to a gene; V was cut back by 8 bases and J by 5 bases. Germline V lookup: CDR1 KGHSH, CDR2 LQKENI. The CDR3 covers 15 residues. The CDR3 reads CASAPMGLLNNEQFF. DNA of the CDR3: TGTGCCAGCGCGCCGATGGGACTACTTAACAATGAGCAGTTCTTC.

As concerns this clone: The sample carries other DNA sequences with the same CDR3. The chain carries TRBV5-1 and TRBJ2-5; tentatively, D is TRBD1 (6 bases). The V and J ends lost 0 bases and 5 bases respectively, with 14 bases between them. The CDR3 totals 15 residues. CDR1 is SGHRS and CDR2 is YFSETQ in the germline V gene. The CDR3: CASSLATTGQETQYF. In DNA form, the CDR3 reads TGCGCCAGCAGCTTGGCGACCACAGGGCAGGAGACCCAGTACTTC.

The CDR3 DNA sequence: TGTGCCAGTAGGTCCATTGAGGCGGGAGGGGAGAACACCGGGGAGCTGTTTTTT. This sequence encodes CASRSIEAGGENTGELFF. The V gene is TRBV19, the J gene TRBJ2-2; 9 nucleotides line up with TRBD2. Trimming removed 6 bases from V and 1 base from J; junction bases left unmatched: 12. From germline, CDR1 is LNHDA and CDR2 SQIVND (reference sequence). The CDR3 is made up of 18 amino acids.

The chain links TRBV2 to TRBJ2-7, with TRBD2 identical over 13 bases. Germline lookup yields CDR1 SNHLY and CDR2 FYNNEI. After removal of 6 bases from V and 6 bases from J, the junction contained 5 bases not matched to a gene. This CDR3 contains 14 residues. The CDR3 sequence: CASRKLAGGGEQYF. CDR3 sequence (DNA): TGTGCCAGCAGGAAACTAGCGGGAGGGGGCGAGCAGTACTTC.

CDR3 in amino acids: CASRNWGGTEAFF. The DNA for the CDR3 is TGTGCCAGCAGAAATTGGGGGGGGACTGAAGCTTTCTTT. This chain joins TRBV28 and TRBJ1-1, with D possibly TRBD1 on 5 matching bases. Trimming took 6 bases from V and 5 from J, leaving 13 bases between them. This CDR3 comprises 13 residues. Germline CDR1 is MDHEN and CDR2 is SYDVKM.

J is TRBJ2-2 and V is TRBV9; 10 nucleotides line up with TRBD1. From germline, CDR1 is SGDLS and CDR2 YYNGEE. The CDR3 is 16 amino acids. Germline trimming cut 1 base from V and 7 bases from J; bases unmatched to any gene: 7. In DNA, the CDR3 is TGTGCCAGCAGCGTAATGACAGGGGGCGCAAACGGGGAGCTGTTTTTT. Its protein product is CASSVMTGGANGELFF. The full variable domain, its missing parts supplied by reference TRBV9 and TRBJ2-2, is DSGVTQTPKHLITATGQRVTLRCSPRSGDLSVYWYQQSLDQGLQFLIQYYNGEERAKGNILERFSAQQFPDLHSELNLSSLELGDSALYFCASSVMTGGANGELFFGEGSRLTVL.

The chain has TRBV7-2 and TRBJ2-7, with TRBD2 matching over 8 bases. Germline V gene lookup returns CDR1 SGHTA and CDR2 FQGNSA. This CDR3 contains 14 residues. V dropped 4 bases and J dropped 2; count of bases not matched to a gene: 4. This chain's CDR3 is CASSSLAGPYEQYF. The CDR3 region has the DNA TGTGCCAGCAGCTCTTTAGCGGGACCCTACGAGCAGTACTTC.

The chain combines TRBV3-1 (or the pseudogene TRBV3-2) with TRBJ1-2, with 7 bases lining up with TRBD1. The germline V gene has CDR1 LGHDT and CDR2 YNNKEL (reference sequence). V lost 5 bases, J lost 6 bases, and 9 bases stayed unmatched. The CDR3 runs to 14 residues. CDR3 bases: TGTGCCAGCAGCGTCCCCGGGACAGAGGATGGCTACACCTTC. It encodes CASSVPGTEDGYTF.

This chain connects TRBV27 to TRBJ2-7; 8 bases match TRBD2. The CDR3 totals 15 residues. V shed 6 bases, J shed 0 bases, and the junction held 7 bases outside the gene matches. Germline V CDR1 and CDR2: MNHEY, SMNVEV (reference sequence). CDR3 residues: CASRLGSGSSYEQYF. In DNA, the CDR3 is TGTGCCAGCAGGCTAGGGAGCGGGAGCTCCTACGAGCAGTACTTC.

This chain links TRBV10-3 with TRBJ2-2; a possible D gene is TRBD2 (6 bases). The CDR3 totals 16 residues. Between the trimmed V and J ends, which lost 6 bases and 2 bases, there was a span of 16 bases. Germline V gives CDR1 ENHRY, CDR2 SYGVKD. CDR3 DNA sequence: TGTGCCATCAGCCGCGTAGGAGGGGATAACACCGGGGAGCTGTTTTTT. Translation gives CAISRVGGDNTGELFF.